This T cell receptor (beta chain) emerged from a study of Graves' ophthalmopathy and Graves' hyperthyroidism. V dropped 3 bases and J dropped 2 bases, with 11 bases sitting between them. CDR1 and CDR2 (germline): KGHSH, LQKENI. This CDR3 region has 16 residues. Amplification targeted the TCR beta CDR3 regions, with RNA transcripts as the source material. First-round RT-PCR relied on HTBI primers, and a second-round multiplex PCR came next. TCRdb re-derived calls from the multiplex PCR reads in MiXCR, one entry per CDR3 protein. The sample holds some 350,000 distinct CDR3 sequences, roughly 15% seen once. Researchers classed hyperthyroidism as stable given no ophthalmopathy within 18 months of follow-up. The source of the PBMCs was over 8.5 ml of fresh peripheral blood. The sample holds a few counts of this clonotype.

V usage is TRBV18 and J usage is TRBJ2-6; no definite D call. Sequencing was done on a sample of peripheral blood. This clonotype was sampled from an adult woman with stable Graves' hyperthyroidism. For the CDR3, the DNA is TGTGCCAGCTCACCTCGCCCACCGGCTGGGGCCAACGTCCTGACTTTC. Translation: CASSPRPPAGANVLTF.